The rows below give T cell receptor beta chains drawn from one sample of a study of blood T cells in healthy people across ages. TCRdb fed the 5' RACE reads into MiXCR, producing one record per CDR3 protein. The table has over a million distinct CDR3 sequences, 59% seen once. The sample comprised blood. These receptors came from a man aged 18 to 29 in good health. Both conserved end residues are part of each CDR3. Fields, in order: D gene, clone size, J gene, V gene, CDR3 protein, CDR3 DNA. D genes are given only for firm matches. Clone size is shown for a subset of rows, as once, few, many or a class of expanded clone.

>.|.|TRBJ2-7|TRBV7-9
CASQGPYDSYEQYF
TGTGCCAGCCAGGGACCTTATGACTCCTACGAGCAGTACTTC
>.|.|TRBJ2-5|TRBV4-1
CASSSGSSGDQETQYF
TGCGCCAGCAGCTCGGGGTCTTCGGGAGACCAAGAGACCCAGTACTTC
>.|.|TRBJ2-7|TRBV29-1
CGVEESGAQTYEQYF
TGCGGCGTTGAAGAAAGCGGTGCCCAGACCTACGAGCAGTACTTC
>TRBD1|.|TRBJ1-4|TRBV13
CASSLSWTGEEKLFF
TGTGCCAGCAGCTTATCATGGACAGGGGAGGAAAAACTGTTTTTT
>.|.|TRBJ1-1|TRBV2
CASTWAGRNTEAFF
TGTGCCAGCACATGGGCGGGAAGGAACACTGAAGCTTTCTTT
>TRBD1|.|TRBJ1-2|TRBV20-1
CSARKTGGAGYTF
TGCAGTGCTAGAAAAACAGGGGGCGCCGGCTACACCTTC
>TRBD1|.|TRBJ1-2|TRBV6-5
CASSYSGPGQGGYGYTF
TGTGCCAGCAGTTACTCGGGGCCTGGACAGGGCGGCTATGGCTACACCTTC
>.|.|TRBJ2-1|TRBV28
CASSSSGEQFF
TGTGCCAGCAGTTCTTCCGGGGAGCAGTTCTTC
>.|.|TRBJ2-7|TRBV10-3
CAISHSRDGGNQVQYF
TGTGCTATCAGCCACTCCAGAGACGGCGGCAACCAGGTGCAGTACTTC
>TRBD1|few|TRBJ2-3|TRBV7-2
CASSPPDRGAGTDTQYF
TGTGCCAGCAGCCCCCCCGACAGGGGGGCAGGGACAGATACGCAGTATTTT
>.|.|TRBJ2-7|TRBV29-1
CSILPALDSPYEQYF
TGCAGCATTTTGCCAGCTTTAGACAGTCCCTACGAGCAGTACTTC
>.|.|TRBJ2-1|TRBV20-1
CSARDKRRSYNEQFF
TGCAGTGCTAGAGATAAGCGTAGATCCTACAATGAGCAGTTCTTC
>TRBD2|.|TRBJ2-1|TRBV15
CATSSPFLAGAYNEQFF
TGTGCCACCAGTTCCCCCTTCCTAGCGGGAGCCTACAATGAGCAGTTCTTC
>TRBD1|once|TRBJ1-1|TRBV20-1
CSARDTDRGLEAFF
TGCAGTGCTAGAGACACCGACAGGGGGCTTGAAGCTTTCTTT
>TRBD1|.|TRBJ2-1|TRBV19
CASSIGTGYNEQFF
TGTGCCAGTAGTATAGGGACAGGATACAATGAGCAGTTCTTC
>TRBD1|.|TRBJ1-1|TRBV5-1
CASGQGKVNTEAFF
TGCGCCAGCGGACAGGGAAAGGTGAACACTGAAGCTTTCTTT
>.|few|TRBJ2-3|TRBV7-9
CASSLVRGLSSTDTQYF
TGTGCCAGCAGCTTAGTCCGGGGGTTGTCCTCCACAGATACGCAGTATTTT
>.|.|TRBJ2-3|TRBV9
CAGSVAPGTSRTSTDTQYF
TGTGCCGGCAGCGTAGCGCCGGGTACTAGCCGAACTAGCACAGATACGCAGTATTTT
>TRBD2|.|TRBJ2-1|TRBV25-1
CASSDFATSTPSSYNEQFF
TGTGCCAGCAGTGATTTTGCGACTAGCACTCCTAGCTCCTACAATGAGCAGTTCTTC
>TRBD2|.|TRBJ2-1|TRBV7-8
CASSLLLAGVNEQFF
TGTGCCAGCAGCTTACTCCTAGCGGGAGTTAATGAGCAGTTCTTC
>TRBD2|few|TRBJ2-7|TRBV27
CASSITSGDYEQYF
TGTGCCAGCAGTATAACTAGCGGGGATTACGAGCAGTACTTC
>.|.|TRBJ2-5|TRBV3-1
CASSQDRKAQYF
TGTGCCAGCAGCCAAGATCGCAAGGCCCAGTACTTC
>.|few|TRBJ2-2|TRBV3-1
CASSQVYTGELFF
TGTGCCAGCAGCCAGGTATACACCGGGGAGCTGTTTTTT
>.|.|TRBJ1-2|TRBV20-1
CSAFTRGIYGYTF
TGCAGTGCTTTCACTAGAGGGATCTATGGCTACACCTTC
>.|.|TRBJ2-5|TRBV18
CASSPAEAETQYF
TGTGCCAGTTCACCGGCAGAGGCGGAGACCCAGTACTTC
>.|.|TRBJ2-3|TRBV20-1
CSATKASTDTQYF
TGCAGTGCTACGAAAGCTAGCACAGATACGCAGTATTTT
>.|many|TRBJ2-6|TRBV6-1
CASSEGTSGANVLTF
TGTGCCAGCAGTGAAGGCACCTCTGGGGCCAACGTCCTGACTTTC
>.|few|TRBJ1-5|TRBV10-3
CAISPEGGNNQPQHF
TGTGCCATCAGTCCTGAGGGGGGAAACAATCAGCCCCAGCATTTT
>TRBD2|.|TRBJ2-2|TRBV12-3/TRBV12-4
CASSLLASGGKEWTGELFF
TGTGCCAGCAGTTTATTGGCTAGCGGGGGGAAGGAGTGGACCGGGGAGCTGTTTTTT
>TRBD2|few|TRBJ2-1|TRBV7-6
CASSLALRTSVKFNEQFF
TGTGCCAGCAGCTTAGCGCTAAGGACTAGCGTAAAGTTCAATGAGCAGTTCTTC
>TRBD1|.|TRBJ2-5|TRBV7-2
CASSLGGTGGETQYF
TGTGCCAGCAGCTTAGGTGGGACAGGCGGAGAGACCCAGTACTTC
>.|.|TRBJ2-5|TRBV21-1
CASRNEGIRVTRHQETQYF
TGTGCCAGCAGAAACGAAGGAATCAGGGTAACGAGGCACCAAGAGACCCAGTACTTC
>.|.|TRBJ1-5|TRBV20-1
CSASDGNQPQHF
TGCAGTGCCAGTGACGGCAATCAGCCCCAGCATTTT
>.|few|TRBJ2-3|TRBV6-2/TRBV6-3
CASSTIGQSGHTQYF
TGTGCCAGCAGTACGATCGGCCAGTCAGGGCATACGCAGTATTTT
>TRBD1|.|TRBJ1-1|TRBV28
CASRGAGGAFF
TGTGCCAGCAGGGGGGCAGGGGGAGCTTTCTTT
>.|.|TRBJ1-2|TRBV2
CASSEVGQPVYGYTF
TGTGCCAGCAGTGAAGTGGGACAACCCGTCTATGGCTACACCTTC
>.|.|TRBJ1-1|TRBV12-3/TRBV12-4
CASSPGTFGVTEAFF
TGTGCCAGCAGTCCCGGGACCTTTGGGGTAACTGAAGCTTTCTTT
>.|few|TRBJ2-5|TRBV7-2
CASSFGTVWSGSQETQYF
TGTGCCAGCAGCTTCGGGACGGTCTGGTCGGGGTCCCAAGAGACCCAGTACTTC
>TRBD2|.|TRBJ2-7|TRBV7-9
CASSLHGGAGDEQYF
TGTGCCAGCAGCTTACACGGGGGGGCAGGGGACGAGCAGTACTTC
>.|.|TRBJ1-1|TRBV4-1
CASSQDSLLAAGEAFF
TGCGCCAGCAGCCAAGATTCTCTCCTAGCGGCAGGGGAAGCTTTCTTT
>.|.|TRBJ1-1|TRBV4-1
CASSQIIRDWNTEAFF
TGCGCCAGCAGCCAAATAATCCGGGACTGGAACACTGAAGCTTTCTTT
>TRBD2|.|TRBJ2-7|TRBV20-1
CSATMTGLASYEQYF
TGCAGTGCTACAATGACGGGACTAGCGTCGTACGAGCAGTACTTC
>.|.|TRBJ1-1|TRBV15
CATVSGGMNTEAFF
TGTGCCACCGTCAGCGGGGGTATGAACACTGAAGCTTTCTTT
>TRBD1|few|TRBJ1-5|TRBV29-1
CSVSTGTGRDQPQHF
TGCAGCGTTTCCACCGGGACAGGGAGAGATCAGCCCCAGCATTTT
>TRBD2|once|TRBJ2-1|TRBV20-1
CSARDPGTSGRGEQFF
TGCAGTGCTAGAGATCCGGGGACTAGCGGGAGAGGTGAGCAGTTCTTC
>TRBD1|.|TRBJ2-3|TRBV28
CASGLRHAGTGPRADTQYF
TGTGCCAGCGGTTTACGCCATGCAGGGACAGGGCCACGCGCAGATACGCAGTATTTT
>.|few|TRBJ2-3|TRBV7-2
CASSSTRQTDTQYF
TGTGCCAGCAGCTCGACTAGGCAAACAGATACGCAGTATTTT
>TRBD2|.|TRBJ2-3|TRBV2
CASSRLAGGWDTQYF
TGTGCCAGCAGTCGGCTAGCGGGAGGTTGGGATACGCAGTATTTT
>.|.|TRBJ2-7|TRBV27
CASSLSGVGGTEQYF
TGTGCCAGCAGTTTGTCCGGAGTGGGGGGTACCGAGCAGTACTTC
>.|.|TRBJ1-5|TRBV12-3/TRBV12-4
CASSVYGFGQPQHF
TGTGCCAGCAGTGTTTACGGGTTCGGTCAGCCCCAGCATTTT
>.|.|TRBJ2-1|TRBV5-1
CASSLARATNEQFF
TGCGCCAGCAGCTTGGCCCGGGCTACCAATGAGCAGTTCTTC
>.|.|TRBJ2-1|TRBV7-9
CASSLGMSEQFF
TGTGCCAGCAGCTTAGGGATGAGTGAGCAGTTCTTC
>.|.|TRBJ1-2|TRBV7-8
CASTPYSQQAYGYTF
TGTGCCAGCACTCCTTACAGCCAGCAAGCCTATGGCTACACCTTC
>.|.|TRBJ2-7|TRBV6-5
CTSSDGGAYEQYF
TGTACCAGCAGTGACGGGGGCGCCTACGAGCAGTACTTC
>.|once|TRBJ2-1|TRBV21-1
CASSLRGDRREREQFF
TGTGCCAGCAGCCTGCGAGGGGACAGGCGAGAGCGTGAGCAGTTCTTC
>TRBD1|.|TRBJ1-2|TRBV29-1
CSVGQAGYTF
TGCAGCGTGGGACAGGCCGGCTACACCTTC
>.|.|TRBJ2-3|TRBV25-1
CAGSELGNTDTQYF
TGTGCCGGCAGTGAATTAGGGAACACAGATACGCAGTATTTT
>.|.|TRBJ1-5|TRBV6-2/TRBV6-3
CASSYGDGNQPQHF
TGTGCCAGCAGTTACGGGGACGGCAATCAGCCCCAGCATTTT
>.|.|TRBJ2-1|TRBV4-1
CASSQDSSGIYNEQFF
TGCGCCAGCAGCCAAGATTCAAGCGGCATCTACAATGAGCAGTTCTTC